A selection of T cell receptor beta chains follows, all from one sample in a study of HIV-infected children after antiretroviral therapy interruption. TCRdb reprocessed the 3' RACE reads via MiXCR and lists one record per CDR3 protein. The repertoire consists of about 89,000 distinct CDR3 sequences, with 6.9% occurring once and the leading ten covering about 1.1%. The material was CD45RA+ CD4+ T cells from PBMCs, pooled from several time points, obtained from a donor given antiretroviral therapy, either interrupted or continuous. The receptors here all came from a pool of human donors with HIV. CDR3s leave out the opening cysteine and the closing phenylalanine or tryptophan. The D gene is left open where the match is weak.

TRBJ2-7	TRBD2	TRBV12-3/TRBV12-4	ASSLRGGGGPVGQY
TRBJ1-4	NA	TRBV7-3	ASSFRGVNEKLF
TRBJ1-4	NA	TRBV27	ASRSGATNEKLF
TRBJ2-1	TRBD1	TRBV12-5	ASGPSGTGLRDEQF
TRBJ2-3	NA	TRBV7-2	ASRQPGLSSTDTQY
TRBJ1-2	NA	TRBV7-8	ASSLWPTRTDIGANYGYT
TRBJ1-1	NA	TRBV5-1	ASSLEVNTEAF
TRBJ2-1	NA	TRBV19	ASSIVLYNEQF
TRBJ2-7	NA	TRBV20-1	SARDQGRAYEQY
TRBJ1-1	NA	TRBV6-2/TRBV6-3	ASSYSRDNTEAF
TRBJ2-1	TRBD1	TRBV18	ASSPSGGYEQF
TRBJ2-7	TRBD1	TRBV4-1	ASSPGDRTYEQY
TRBJ1-1	TRBD1	TRBV5-1	ASSFRTGANTEAF
TRBJ2-1	NA	TRBV19	ASSIWAGGSEQF
TRBJ2-1	TRBD1	TRBV20-1	SAKGQTGGLF
TRBJ1-6	NA	TRBV6-5	ASSYSAQRGNNSPLH
TRBJ1-1	NA	TRBV20-1	SARVVGGPEAF
TRBJ2-5	NA	TRBV5-1	ASSIRDTTETQY
TRBJ2-5	NA	TRBV7-3	ASSFPGVQETQY
TRBJ2-5	TRBD1	TRBV6-5	ASGDSSAEETQY
TRBJ1-4	NA	TRBV11-2	ASSLDQGRVEKLF
TRBJ2-5	NA	TRBV11-2	ASSPMVDHGETQY
TRBJ2-5	TRBD1	TRBV2	AIRPGGETQY
TRBJ2-1	NA	TRBV27	ASSPAGRLHNEQF
TRBJ2-7	TRBD1	TRBV10-2	ASSPSFLGTGDYEQY
TRBJ2-1	NA	TRBV7-2	ASSLRSGAGTNEQF
TRBJ2-1	NA	TRBV12-5	ASGRAAGIGPEF
TRBJ1-1	NA	TRBV28	ASSFLVREAF
TRBJ1-6	NA	TRBV7-2	ASSAGHLGLTTSPLH
TRBJ1-5	NA	TRBV12-3/TRBV12-4	ASSLGGSDQPQH
TRBJ1-5	TRBD1	TRBV11-3	ASSWDRGQPQH